These 26 T cell receptor beta chains were sequenced from one sample in a study of T-cell reconstitution after alpha-beta-depleted transplantation in children. Unique molecular identifiers featured in how the TCRbeta library was prepared. TCRdb reanalysed the PCR reads using MiXCR and keeps one entry per CDR3 protein. The repertoire holds under 850,000 distinct CDR3 sequences, about an eighth seen once, with approximately 0.8% in the top ten. Sequenced material: PBMCs, taken before TCRalphabeta/CD19-depleted stem cell transplant. These receptors all come from a girl aged 2 to 9 with congenital amegakaryocytic thrombocytopenia, due to receive a stem cell transplant.

This clonotype came up many times. The CDR3 DNA reads TGCAGTGCTCGCCGGGACAGAGTCTCGAATGAGCAGTTCTTC. The encoded protein is CSARRDRVSNEQFF. The gene calls are TRBV20-1 and TRBJ2-1, with 7 bases identical to TRBD1. The CDR3 extends over 14 amino acids. CDR1 DFQATT and CDR2 SNEGSKA come from the germline V gene (reference sequence). Trimming took 5 bases from V and 7 from J; bases not matched to a gene: 11.

The table lists this clonotype with many counts. This chain connects TRBV20-1 to TRBJ2-3; D is perhaps TRBD1 or TRBD2 (6 bases each). The length of the CDR3 is 12 residues. Looked up from germline, CDR1 is DFQATT and CDR2 is SNEGSKA (reference sequence). V dropped 1 base and J dropped 7 bases, with 9 bases sitting between them. CDR3 residues: CSARAGDYTQYF. The DNA for the CDR3 is TGCAGTGCTAGAGCAGGGGACTATACGCAGTATTTT.

This clonotype has at least ten counts. The chain joins TRBV7-9 to TRBJ1-2; no definite D call. Between the trimmed V and J ends, which lost 1 base and 6 bases, there was a span of 9 bases. The CDR3 spans 13 residues. Per germline, CDR1 SEHNR and CDR2 FQNEAQ (reference sequence). CDR3 bases: TGTGCCAGCAGCTTAGGTTGGCAGGATGGCTACACCTTC. This translates into CASSLGWQDGYTF.

The V call is TRBV28, the J call TRBJ2-1; D is unclear. The CDR3 extends over 12 amino acids. Per the germline V gene, CDR1 is MDHEN and CDR2 is SYDVKM. V shed 5 bases and J shed 8 bases, with 10 bases lying between them. CDR3 bases: TGTGCCAGCAGTATATCGGCCTATGAGCAGTTCTTC. Translation gives CASSISAYEQFF.

This clonotype was seen more than once but under ten times. The chain recombines TRBV5-1 with TRBJ2-2, with a possible D match to TRBD1 (5 bases). The CDR3 spans 17 residues. V lost 2 bases to trimming and J lost 2 bases, with 16 bases between them. Germline lookup yields CDR1 SGHRS and CDR2 YFSETQ. The CDR3 DNA reads TGCGCCAGCAGCTTTGGCGAGACAGCAGGAAACACCGGGGAGCTGTTTTTT. Translation: CASSFGETAGNTGELFF.

This clonotype showed up many times. The chain is built from TRBV7-2 and TRBJ2-7; possible D gene TRBD2, 6 bases. This CDR3 is 14 amino acids long. Trimming removed 3 bases at V and 2 bases at J, with 11 bases between. Germline assignment: CDR1 SGHTA and CDR2 FQGNSA. CDR3 DNA sequence: TGTGCCAGCAGCTTTGGCGGGGTTACCTACGAGCAGTACTTC. Its translation: CASSFGGVTYEQYF.

This clonotype showed up just a few times. The chain is built from TRBV7-2 and TRBJ2-7; D is perhaps TRBD2 (5 bases). Trimming stripped 3 bases from V and 3 bases from J, with 12 bases between. Germline lookup yields CDR1 SGHTA and CDR2 FQGNSA. CDR3 length equals 14 residues. CDR3: CASSLWTGNYEQYF. CDR3 in DNA: TGTGCCAGCAGCTTGTGGACTGGAAACTACGAGCAGTACTTC.

Note on this clonotype: This may stem from a read error, because a much larger clone lies one nucleotide away. The chain is built from TRBV5-6 and TRBJ2-4; D uncertain. Germline values: CDR1 SGHDT, CDR2 YYEEEE. The CDR3 length is 12 residues. DNA for the CDR3: TGTGCCAGCAGCTTCGGTTACCACATTCAGTGCTTC. This gives the protein CASSFGYHIQCF. Combining the CDR3 with reference TRBV5-6 and TRBJ2-4 gives the whole variable domain DAGVTQSPTHLIKTRGQQVTLRCSPKSGHDTVSWYQQALGQGPQFIFQYYEEEERQRGNFPDRFSGHQFPNYSSELNVNALLLGDSALYLCASSFGYHIQCFGAGTRLSVL.

V gene TRBV19 combines with J gene TRBJ1-5; no definite D call. Germline V gene sequence: CDR1 LNHDA, CDR2 SQIVND (reference sequence). V dropped 2 bases and J dropped 2 bases, with 7 bases sitting between them. The CDR3 consists of 14 residues. CDR3 DNA sequence: TGTGCCAGTAGTATAAGGGATGGCAATCAGCCCCAGCATTTT. It is translated as CASSIRDGNQPQHF.

Ten or more counts support this clonotype. This chain joins TRBV18 and TRBJ2-3; TRBD1 matches 9 bases. With V trimmed by 3 bases and J by 1 base, 5 bases remained unmatched. Looked up from germline, CDR1 is KGHSH and CDR2 is LQKENI. CDR3 length: 16 amino acids. The CDR3: CASSPYRGRGTDTQYF. In nucleotides, the CDR3 is TGTGCCAGCTCACCCTACAGGGGGCGCGGCACAGATACGCAGTATTTT.

This sequence joins TRBV28 and TRBJ2-7, with a tentative D call TRBD2 (6 bases). CDR1 MDHEN and CDR2 SYDVKM come from the germline V gene. The V and J ends lost 8 bases and 0 bases respectively, with 17 bases between them. This CDR3 has 15 residues. The CDR3 sequence: CASLAMEGTSYEQYF. The CDR3 DNA reads as TGTGCCAGCCTCGCTATGGAGGGGACCTCCTACGAGCAGTACTTC.

The sample holds a few counts of this clonotype. The chain combines TRBV28 with TRBJ1-5; tentative D call: TRBD1 (5 bases). CDR1 and CDR2 from the germline V gene are MDHEN and SYDVKM. Trimming cost V 7 bases and J 6 bases, with 10 bases left between them. The CDR3 contains 12 residues. The CDR3 loop is CASNQGFQPQHF. The CDR3 nucleotides read TGTGCCAGCAATCAGGGTTTTCAGCCCCAGCATTTT.

In its sample, this clonotype was seen many times. This chain connects TRBV20-1 to TRBJ1-4; TRBD1 is a possible D gene (5 bases). The CDR3 is 15 amino acids. Germline lookup yields CDR1 DFQATT and CDR2 SNEGSKA (reference sequence). V dropped 0 bases and J dropped 8 bases, with 16 bases sitting between them. CDR3 in DNA: TGCAGTGCTAGAGAGTTTGTGGGGGTCTGGGAAAAACTGTTTTTT. As protein: CSAREFVGVWEKLFF.

This clonotype has ten or more counts. J is TRBJ1-2 and V is TRBV3-1; D unresolved. The V gene's germline CDR1 is LGHDT and CDR2 YNNKEL (reference sequence). Trimming stripped 1 base from V and 2 bases from J, with 8 bases between. CDR3 size: 14 residues. CDR3 region: CASSQVPSNYGYTF. CDR3 bases: TGTGCCAGCAGCCAAGTGCCCTCGAACTATGGCTACACCTTC.

The table lists this clonotype with many counts. The chain employs TRBV5-1 and TRBJ2-2, with D perhaps matching TRBD2 (5 bases). Looked up from germline, CDR1 is SGHRS and CDR2 is YFSETQ. CDR3 length: 16 residues. Between the trimmed V and J ends, which lost 1 base and 0 bases, there was a span of 10 bases. The CDR3 region has the DNA TGCGCCAGCAGCTTGACTAGTCCCGCGAACACCGGGGAGCTGTTTTTT. It translates to CASSLTSPANTGELFF.

There are many counts of this clonotype. The genes are TRBV28 and TRBJ2-1; D unclear. The CDR3 extends over 14 amino acids. Germline values: CDR1 MDHEN, CDR2 SYDVKM. The V end lost 3 bases, the J end lost 2 bases, and 8 bases lay between the germline ends. The CDR3 region is CASSLVNTYNEQFF. The CDR3 nucleotides read TGTGCCAGCAGTTTGGTAAATACCTACAATGAGCAGTTCTTC.

The sample holds many counts of this clonotype. This rearrangement joins TRBV4-1 to TRBJ2-3, with TRBD2 identical over 7 bases. The CDR3 covers 15 residues. Per germline, CDR1 MGHRA and CDR2 YSYEKL. J was trimmed by 4 bases and V by 4 bases; bases with no gene match: 8. The DNA of the CDR3 is TGCGCCAGCAGCCGAATAGCGGGTCCGGCAGATACGCAGTATTTT. Translation gives CASSRIAGPADTQYF.

This clonotype was detected many times. The chain carries TRBV7-9 and TRBJ2-7; the D is unclear. V dropped 2 bases and J dropped 2 bases, with 10 bases sitting between them. Germline V gene lookup returns CDR1 SEHNR and CDR2 FQNEAQ (reference sequence). The CDR3 extends over 14 amino acids. In DNA form, the CDR3 reads TGTGCCAGCAGCTTAAGGGTAGACACCTACGAGCAGTACTTC. Protein sequence: CASSLRVDTYEQYF.

CDR3 in DNA: TGCAGTGCAAGGGGACTACCTCTCACAGATACGCAGTATTTT. Its translation is CSARGLPLTDTQYF. The genes are TRBV20-1 and TRBJ2-3; 7 bases are a match to TRBD2. Germline-derived CDR1 and CDR2 are DFQATT and SNEGSKA (reference sequence). V lost 6 bases to trimming and J lost 2 bases; unmatched junction nucleotides: 8. The CDR3 is 14 amino acids.

This clonotype appeared many times. The chain joins TRBV27 to TRBJ2-7, with a weak D call TRBD2 (5 bases). With 2 bases removed from V and 4 bases from J, the gap between germline ends came to 9 bases. In germline, CDR1 is MNHEY, CDR2 SMNVEV (reference sequence). The CDR3 is 13 residues long. DNA of the CDR3: TGTGCCAGCAGTTTACGTGAGGGTTACGAGCAGTACTTC. Protein product: CASSLREGYEQYF.

Details on this clonotype: A much larger clone differs from this one at a single base, so this may be a read error. The chain joins TRBV20-1 to TRBJ2-5, with 9 bases aligning to TRBD2. This CDR3 comprises 17 residues. The germline V gene has CDR1 DFQATT and CDR2 SNEGSKA (reference sequence). The CDR3 loop reads CCARDLPGLATQETQYF. The CDR3 nucleotides read TGCTGTGCTAGAGATCTTCCGGGACTAGCTACCCAAGAGACCCAGTACTTC.

Many counts were recorded for this clonotype. V is TRBV12-3 or TRBV12-4 and J is TRBJ2-7; 7 bases align to TRBD1. This CDR3 spans 12 amino acids. The ends lost 3 bases at V and 5 bases at J; junction bases unmatched: 1. The CDR3 loop reads CASSFGTDEQYF. The CDR3 DNA sequence: TGTGCCAGCAGTTTCGGGACAGACGAGCAGTACTTC.

This clonotype showed up many times. V and J are TRBV7-2 and TRBJ1-5; no clear D. CDR1 and CDR2 (germline): SGHTA, FQGNSA. The CDR3 extends over 12 amino acids. V was pared by 5 bases and J by 7 bases, with 9 bases between. CDR3 sequence reads: CASSQTGQPQHF. The CDR3 DNA sequence: TGTGCCAGCAGCCAAACGGGGCAGCCCCAGCATTTT.

On this clonotype: A much larger clone is a single base away; this may be a read error. This chain uses TRBV6-1 with TRBJ2-5; 7 positions agree with TRBD2. The CDR3 extends over 13 amino acids. CDR1 and CDR2 from the germline V gene are MNHNS and SASEGT. The CDR3 region is CSSKYAGVETQYF. The CDR3 DNA follows: TGTTCCAGCAAATATGCGGGAGTAGAGACCCAGTACTTC.

This clonotype was seen only a few times. This sequence joins TRBV7-9 and TRBJ2-7; 9 bases agree with TRBD1. This CDR3 comprises 15 residues. V was clipped by 5 bases and J by 3 bases; unmatched bases: 8. Germline loops: CDR1 SEHNR, CDR2 FQNEAQ (reference sequence). As DNA, the CDR3 is TGTGCCAGCAGCCCCGGGACAGGGTATTTCTACGAGCAGTACTTC. This encodes CASSPGTGYFYEQYF.

This clonotype was recorded at least ten times. The J gene is TRBJ1-1, the V gene TRBV4-1; D gene uncertain. This CDR3 is built from 12 residues. Germline CDR1 reads MGHRA; CDR2 reads YSYEKL. V was pared by 1 base and J by 7 bases, with 7 bases between. This CDR3 reads CASSQGADEAFF. DNA of the CDR3: TGCGCCAGCAGCCAAGGGGCAGATGAAGCTTTCTTT.